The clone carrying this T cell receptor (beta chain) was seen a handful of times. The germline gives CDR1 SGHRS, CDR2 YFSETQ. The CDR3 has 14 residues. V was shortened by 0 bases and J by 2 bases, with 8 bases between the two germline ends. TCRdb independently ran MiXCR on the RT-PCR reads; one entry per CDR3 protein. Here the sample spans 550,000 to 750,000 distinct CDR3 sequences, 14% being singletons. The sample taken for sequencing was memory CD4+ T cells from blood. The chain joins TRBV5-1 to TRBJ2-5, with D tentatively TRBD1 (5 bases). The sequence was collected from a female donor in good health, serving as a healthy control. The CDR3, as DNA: TGCGCCAGCAGCTTGGGACAGCCACAAGAGACCCAGTACTTC. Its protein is CASSLGQPQETQYF.